This paragraph covers one TCR beta chain sequence. Its antigen is still unknown. The table came from immunoSEQ multiplex PCR; TCRdb's copy has only in-frame clones and leaves some out. The profile shows 20,000 to 25,000 clones, over 60% of them singletons. The entry originates in a study of PD-1 blockade in classical Hodgkin lymphoma. Brentuximab vedotin exposure varied among the patients, all of whom had relapsed after autologous stem cell transplantation. Patients had relapsed/refractory classical Hodgkin lymphoma with complete response, partial response or progressive disease as best response. J gave up 9 bases and V 5 bases, and 9 bases lay outside the gene matches. The CDR3 is 14 amino acids. Germline values: CDR1 MDHEN, CDR2 SYDVKM. Study observations and caveats: CD8+ TCR diversity did not rise significantly by C4D1, unlike CD4+. Newly diagnosed patients reportedly trailed healthy donors in baseline TCR diversity. Patients who responded completely had about the same baseline diversity as newly diagnosed patients.

The source of this sequence is a human donor with classical Hodgkin lymphoma. Sequencing used peripheral blood mononuclear cells (PBMCs), obtained before the second cycle of nivolumab. The V and J genes are TRBV28 and TRBJ1-2, with TRBD1 identical over 10 bases. The CDR3 spells CASSIAGTGVRYTF. The DNA for the CDR3 is TGTGCCAGCAGTATCGCCGGGACAGGGGTACGCTACACCTTC.